This T cell receptor (beta chain) comes out of a study of a mutant IDH1 vaccine in newly diagnosed glioma. About this clone itself: Its antigen is not identified.

The time point denotes: week 35, safety follow-up. Vaccinated patients received 300 ug of mutant IDH1 20-mer peptide per dose, with topical imiquimod. The astrocytomas were IDH1-mutant, ATRX-negative, and WHO grade 3 or 4. Repertoires were generated with immunoSEQ multiplex PCR, while TCRdb's copy carries only in-frame clones and drops some. The profile covers tens of thousands of clones, with more than 75% appearing a single time and less than 20% taken by the ten largest. Germline lookup yields CDR1 SGHNT and CDR2 YYREEE (reference sequence). This CDR3 spans 16 amino acids. Between the trimmed V and J ends, which lost 0 bases and 2 bases, there was a span of 13 bases.

Sequencing used PBMCs, obtained from a glioma patient whose treatment included an IDH1 peptide vaccine. This clonotype originated in a man aged 25 to 45 with glioma. The chain uses TRBV5-4 and TRBJ2-3; possibly TRBD2 for D (5 bases). In nucleotides, the CDR3 is TGTGCCAGCAGCTTGGTAGTCGGCGGGCCCACAGATACGCAGTATTTT. Translating it yields CASSLVVGGPTDTQYF. Using reference TRBV5-4 and TRBJ2-3 for the parts outside the CDR3, the full variable domain is ETGVTQSPTHLIKTRGQQVTLRCSSQSGHNTVSWYQQALGQGPQFIFQYYREEENGRGNFPPRFSGLQFPNYSSELNVNALELDDSALYLCASSLVVGGPTDTQYFGPGTRLTVL.